This T cell receptor (beta chain) derives from a study of blood T cell repertoires in COVID-19 (dated by TCRdb to 2020 to 2022). Regarding the research as a whole: The collaborator samples originated in the United States, Italy and Spain and spanned the acute and convalescent phases of COVID-19. The material from the prospective study consisted of cDNA or gDNA derived from T cells, B-cell-depleted T cells, or PBMCs. Subjects who had been exposed to COVID-19, were actively infected with it, or had recovered from it provided the deeply sampled blood TCRbeta repertoires that made up the dataset. The repertoires were released in a freely available public database meant as a resource for research on the immune response to SARS-CoV-2. Samples were obtained from the ongoing ImmuneRACE study (first 160 participants) and from 1,254 subjects provided by 6 global collaborators. The sample metadata nearly always contained a de-identified subject ID, COVID-19 status, age in years and sex. Where available, HLA class I and class II types were obtained from metadata supplied by the sample provider rather than from assay-based typing.

The germline V gene specifies LGHNA as CDR1 and YNFKEQ as CDR2. The CDR3 has 15 amino acids, counting the end cysteine and phenylalanine. Left in the record is the CDR3 DNA by itself, 45 bases read in frame from the first base. The V and J ends are trimmed by 0 bases and 5 bases, leaving 13 bases between them. The immunoSEQ Assay, a bias-controlled multiplex PCR, was used to amplify TCRbeta CDR3 regions from genomic DNA. Turning to the authors' computational methods: The number of nucleated cells in each sample was estimated from the amplification of reference gene primers within the assay. Sequence reads were collapsed and filtered to measure the absolute abundance of every unique TCRbeta CDR3 rearrangement. For each sample, productive Simpson clonality was calculated by taking the square root of Simpson's diversity index across productive rearrangements. Here the immuneACCESS table is served through TCRdb, limited to in-frame sequences with V and J called. Missing clones are a known gap in these copies; in checked studies unresolved V genes cover under half, and the rest lacks a known reason. D and trimming were read from the DNA, whereas the V and J calls and clone size are those reported in that table. This sample is represented by more than 200,000 clones; about nine tenths of them were singletons. Together, the top ten hold 3.5% to 5% of the sample.

To note about this clone: Its antigen is currently not known. The record has no base qualities; no much larger clone is one base away.

General findings and caveats noted by the study authors: The amount of clinical and demographic metadata varied by source and participant and was provided uncurated.

The collaborating institutions used their own protocols to collect whole blood in K2EDTA tubes. For TCRbeta analysis, collaborators shipped samples in one of three forms: frozen whole blood, isolated PBMCs, or DNA extracted from either of those sample types. This chain joins TRBV4-2 to TRBJ1-2; 5 matching bases give a weak D call of TRBD1. The TCR originated in a man aged 45-60 years with acute or convalescent COVID-19. The sequencing input was peripheral blood. The nucleotide sequence is given as TGTGCCAGCAGCCAAGATCCCAGGGTGGAATATGGCTACACCTTC. Translated, this is CASSQDPRVEYGYTF.